The entry below describes one T cell receptor (beta chain). This sample is part of a study of blood T cell repertoires in COVID-19. About the study: Sources were T cells, B-cell-depleted T cells, or PBMCs; the material itself was cDNA or gDNA.

V shed 6 bases and J shed 2 bases, with 15 bases lying between them. The CDR3 is made up of 14 amino acids. The V gene's germline CDR1 is SQVTM and CDR2 ANQGSEA. Libraries were prepared by immunoSEQ multiplex PCR; TCRdb keeps only in-frame clonotypes and omits some of them. The sample shows about 670,000 clones, 85% to 90% of them seen only once. V and J are TRBV29-1 and TRBJ2-3, with D perhaps TRBD2 (6 bases). The TCR was taken from a woman aged 18-29 years with acute or convalescent COVID-19. Sequencing was carried out using peripheral blood. CDR3 amino acids: CSVPPGLNTDTQYF. CDR3 DNA sequence: TGCAGCGTCCCCCCGGGACTTAACACAGATACGCAGTATTTT.